The 21 T cell receptor beta chains below all came from one sample that was sequenced in a study of T-cell memory formation after mild COVID-19 (TCRdb year 2021). Library preparation employed 5' RACE. These reads were obtained on an Illumina NovaSeq 6000. TCRdb reanalyzed the raw reads on its own, using fastp at Q25 for trimming and MiXCR for clone calling, and kept in-frame beta chains. When rows share a CDR3 protein, they turn into one entry using the most common DNA and genes. The sample table contains some 440,000 distinct CDR3 sequences; only one count was recorded for roughly 25% of them. The ten largest make up around 13% of the sample. Sequencing input: PBMCs or a T cell subset sorted from them (not recorded which). The receptors stem from an adult woman who had mild COVID-19 (a few samples of this study predate the infection). The sample titles of this study are shuffled in the database, so cell type and time point are left out; the donor was told from shared clones.

The sample holds a few counts of this clonotype. The V gene is TRBV4-2, the J gene TRBJ2-5; tentatively, D is TRBD2 (6 bases). From germline, CDR1 is LGHNA and CDR2 YNFKEQ. V was trimmed by 0 bases and J by 0 bases, leaving 11 bases between them. The CDR3 has 16 residues. DNA for the CDR3: TGTGCCAGCAGCCAAGATATCGGGGGAAACCAAGAGACCCAGTACTTC. Amino acids: CASSQDIGGNQETQYF.

This chain joins TRBV29-1 and TRBJ1-2; D not resolved. Looked up from germline, CDR1 is SQVTM and CDR2 is ANQGSEA. This CDR3 comprises 11 residues. V was clipped by 5 bases and J by 5 bases, with 9 bases between them. The DNA of the CDR3 is TGCAGCGTTCACTGGGAGTATGGCTACACCTTC. Translating it yields CSVHWEYGYTF.

This rearrangement joins TRBV5-1 to TRBJ2-7; 9 nucleotides agree with TRBD1. This CDR3 contains 15 residues. V gave up 1 base and J gave up 4 bases; unmatched junction bases: 6. Germline V gene sequence: CDR1 SGHRS, CDR2 YFSETQ. As DNA, the CDR3 is TGCGCCAGCAGCTTGCAGGGGACAGGGCGGTACGAGCAGTACTTC. Translating gives CASSLQGTGRYEQYF.

The rearrangement uses TRBV2 and TRBJ1-2; 7 nucleotides match TRBD1. The CDR3 totals 14 residues. V shed 6 bases, J shed 0 bases, and the junction held 4 bases outside the gene matches. Germline CDR1 is SNHLY and CDR2 is FYNNEI. CDR3 sequence: CASRSTGSNYGYTF. The CDR3 DNA sequence: TGTGCCAGCAGATCGACAGGGTCTAACTATGGCTACACCTTC.

This clonotype was recorded a few times. V usage is TRBV20-1 and J usage is TRBJ2-7, with D unresolved. The CDR3 sequence is 13 residues long. V was trimmed by 3 bases and J by 2 bases, leaving 11 bases between them. Per the germline V gene, CDR1 is DFQATT and CDR2 is SNEGSKA (reference sequence). CDR3 in amino acids: CSASNARAYEQYF. In nucleotides, the CDR3 is TGCAGTGCTAGCAATGCTAGGGCCTACGAGCAGTACTTC.

This chain links TRBV3-1 with TRBJ1-5, with D unclear. Per the germline V gene, CDR1 is LGHDT and CDR2 is YNNKEL (reference sequence). This CDR3 region has 14 residues. V lost 8 bases, J lost 6 bases, and 17 bases lay in between. This CDR3 reads CASAPSQVFQPQHF. The CDR3 region has the DNA TGTGCCAGCGCACCATCGCAGGTGTTTCAGCCCCAGCATTTT.

The rearrangement uses TRBV3-1 and TRBJ2-5; a possible D gene is TRBD2 (5 bases). With 1 base removed from V and 0 bases from J, the gap between germline ends came to 9 bases. CDR1 LGHDT and CDR2 YNNKEL come from the germline V gene (reference sequence). The CDR3 has 15 amino acids. The CDR3 sequence is CASSQGSGYQETQYF. As DNA, the CDR3 is TGTGCCAGCAGCCAAGGATCGGGATACCAAGAGACCCAGTACTTC.

The V and J genes are TRBV27 and TRBJ1-5, with a weak D call TRBD1 (5 bases). Trimming removed 5 bases from V and 2 bases from J, with 13 bases in between. CDR3 length: 15 amino acids. In germline, CDR1 is MNHEY, CDR2 SMNVEV (reference sequence). The CDR3 region is CASSTRWGGNQPQHF. The DNA of the CDR3 is TGTGCCAGCAGTACCCGTTGGGGGGGCAATCAGCCCCAGCATTTT.

This clonotype has a handful of counts. The J gene is TRBJ2-7, the V gene TRBV3-1; 7 bases map to TRBD1. After removal of 0 bases from V and 1 base from J, the junction contained 0 bases not matched to a gene. The CDR3 spans 14 residues. The germline V gene has CDR1 LGHDT and CDR2 YNNKEL (reference sequence). The CDR3 bases are TGTGCCAGCAGCCAAGAGGACAGGTCCTACGAGCAGTACTTC. Translated, it gives CASSQEDRSYEQYF.

This clonotype showed up just a few times. The chain uses TRBV9 and TRBJ2-2, with unresolved D. With 3 bases removed from V and 5 bases from J, the gap between germline ends came to 20 bases. The CDR3 has 17 amino acids. CDR1 is SGDLS, CDR2 YYNGEE, per germline. The CDR3 is CASSGDGVAPFTGELFF. CDR3 DNA: TGTGCCAGCAGCGGGGATGGGGTAGCCCCCTTTACCGGGGAGCTGTTTTTT.

This clonotype was recorded a few times. The chain employs TRBV5-5 and TRBJ2-2; D unclear. CDR3 length: 13 amino acids. V was pared by 4 bases and J by 7 bases, with 11 bases between. Germline-derived CDR1 and CDR2 are SGHKS and YYEKEE (reference sequence). DNA of the CDR3: TGTGCCAGCAGCCCCGAGAGATACGGGGAGCTGTTTTTT. Protein sequence: CASSPERYGELFF.

The chain combines TRBV6-5 with TRBJ1-1; tentative D call: TRBD1 (5 bases). The CDR3 covers 15 residues. The V end lost 0 bases, the J end lost 7 bases, and 15 bases lay between the germline ends. In germline, CDR1 is MNHEY, CDR2 SVGAGI. CDR3 in amino acids: CASSYSEGLVDEAFF. DNA for the CDR3: TGTGCCAGCAGTTACTCGGAGGGGTTGGTTGATGAAGCTTTCTTT.

This clonotype occurred a few times. The chain carries TRBV7-9 and TRBJ2-5; D may be TRBD1 (5 bases). Per germline, CDR1 SEHNR and CDR2 FQNEAQ (reference sequence). V was clipped by 7 bases and J by 5 bases, with 20 bases between them. The CDR3 has 15 amino acids. CDR3 coding DNA: TGTGCCAGCACCCACCAGGGTAAGAGCGTCGAGACCCAGTACTTC. This encodes CASTHQGKSVETQYF.

This sequence joins TRBV24-1 and TRBJ2-3; D might be TRBD2 (6 bases). V gave up 3 bases and J gave up 0 bases, with 15 bases separating them. The CDR3 runs to 17 residues. From germline, CDR1 is KGHDR and CDR2 SFDVKD. The CDR3 sequence: CATSDRDSNLSTDTQYF. CDR3 nucleotides: TGTGCCACCAGTGATCGGGACTCGAACCTAAGCACAGATACGCAGTATTTT.

This clonotype was counted only a few times. This chain links TRBV21-1 with TRBJ1-2; whether TRBD1, the table's D call, matches the DNA was not checked. TRBV21-1 is annotated as a pseudogene. CDR3 length equals 18 residues. The CDR3 DNA follows: TGTGCCAGCAGCAAAGGGAGCAGGACATGGATGACTAACTATGGCTACACCTTC. Encoded protein: CASSKGSRTWMTNYGYTF.

This clonotype has a handful of counts. The chain combines TRBV5-1 with TRBJ2-7; D tentatively reads TRBD1 or TRBD2 (5 bases each). The V gene lost 2 bases and the J gene lost 2 bases, with 8 bases spanning the gap. The CDR3 contains 13 residues. Germline CDR1 is SGHRS and CDR2 is YFSETQ. CDR3 protein: CASSLGDPYEQYF. The CDR3 nucleotides are TGCGCCAGCAGCTTAGGGGACCCCTACGAGCAGTACTTC.

This clonotype was observed a handful of times. The chain links TRBV5-1 to TRBJ2-2; 7 nucleotides match TRBD1. The CDR3 loop spans 15 amino acids. The germline V gene has CDR1 SGHRS and CDR2 YFSETQ. With V trimmed by 4 bases and J by 3 bases, 6 bases remained unmatched. The CDR3 DNA is TGCGCCAGCAGCCTCGGGACAGATTACACCGGGGAGCTGTTTTTT. Amino acids: CASSLGTDYTGELFF.

The V call is TRBV24-1, the J call TRBJ2-7; 13 bases line up with TRBD2. Germline V gives CDR1 KGHDR, CDR2 SFDVKD. V lost 5 bases and J lost 5; bases outside the gene matches: 5. CDR3 length: 15 amino acids. CDR3 DNA: TGTGCCACCAGTGCCGGGACTAGCGGGACCCACGAGCAGTACTTC. Encoded protein: CATSAGTSGTHEQYF.

The chain couples TRBV12-3 or TRBV12-4 to TRBJ2-7; no reliable D call. V lost 5 bases and J 1 base, leaving 12 bases between the germline ends. The CDR3 length is 14 residues. CDR3 amino acids: CASSPRAGSYEQYF. In nucleotides, the CDR3 is TGTGCCAGCAGTCCCCGGGCAGGATCCTACGAGCAGTACTTC.

V gene TRBV27 combines with J gene TRBJ2-7, with 8 bases fitting TRBD1. Trimming removed 2 bases from V and 2 bases from J; junction bases left unmatched: 5. The germline CDR1 and CDR2 sequences are MNHEY and SMNVEV (reference sequence). This CDR3 comprises 15 residues. CDR3 DNA sequence: TGTGCCAGCAGTTTAAAACCCAGGGGGCCCTACGAGCAGTACTTC. Protein: CASSLKPRGPYEQYF.

The chain couples TRBV27 to TRBJ2-7; D is perhaps TRBD1 (5 bases). The CDR3 contains 15 residues. V was clipped by 8 bases and J by 2 bases, with 19 bases between them. Germline V gene data show CDR1 as MNHEY and CDR2 as SMNVEV (reference sequence). Here the CDR3 reads CASAYDSVTTYEQYF. CDR3 sequence (DNA): TGTGCCAGCGCCTACGACAGCGTTACCACCTACGAGCAGTACTTC.